The clone carrying this TCR beta chain has just one count. Germline V gene lookup returns CDR1 MNHEY and CDR2 SMNVEV (reference sequence). This CDR3 has 16 amino acids. Trimming shortened V by 6 bases and J by 4 bases, and 20 bases separated the two germline ends. The record originates from a study of blood T cell repertoires in COVID-19. Study summary: Sources were T cells, B-cell-depleted T cells, or PBMCs; the material itself was cDNA or gDNA.

Only in-frame clones appear in the TCRdb table, and some are missing; sequencing was by immunoSEQ multiplex PCR. The table has roughly 110,000 clones, 70% to 90% seen once. The sample consisted of peripheral blood. This TCR came from a man in his fifties with active or convalescent COVID-19. This chain joins TRBV27 and TRBJ2-3; the D gene is possibly TRBD2 (6 bases). As DNA, the CDR3 is TGTGCCAGCAGACCTACGGGGGAGCGGTCGCCAGATACGCAGTATTTT. Translating gives CASRPTGERSPDTQYF.